Below are 6 T cell receptor beta chains sequenced from a single sample in a study of Graves' ophthalmopathy and Graves' hyperthyroidism. Amplification targeted the TCR beta CDR3 regions, with RNA transcripts as the source material. HTBI primers were employed in first-round RT-PCR, then a second-round multiplex PCR followed. MiXCR was run by TCRdb on the multiplex PCR reads, yielding one entry per CDR3 protein. The table shows 650,000 to 800,000 distinct CDR3 sequences, with roughly two fifths occurring only once. The sample consisted of peripheral blood. The source of these receptors is an adult man with Graves' ophthalmopathy.

This clonotype was counted many times. The J gene is TRBJ2-6, the V gene TRBV19; D is ambiguous. Germline CDR1 LNHDA, CDR2 SQIVND (reference sequence). The CDR3 is 15 residues long. Deletions cut 1 base from V and 3 bases from J, with 7 bases between. The CDR3 DNA is TGTGCCAGTAGTATAGTTGGGTTTGGGGCCAACGTCCTGACTTTC. This encodes CASSIVGFGANVLTF.

A remark on this clonotype: Germline and junction disagree at one end, which may indicate a read error. The rearrangement uses TRBV7-2 and TRBJ2-5; 9 nucleotides agree with TRBD1. The CDR3 is 15 residues long. CDR1 SGHTA and CDR2 FQGNSA come from the germline V gene. The DNA for the CDR3 is TGTGCCAGCAGCTTAATGGGACAGGGCCAAGAGGCCCAGTACTTC. This encodes CASSLMGQGQEAQYF.

In this sample, this clonotype turned up a few times. This chain links TRBV2 with TRBJ2-5; D possibly corresponds to TRBD1 (5 bases). The CDR3 has 14 residues. V was trimmed by 5 bases and J by 2 bases, leaving 12 bases between them. Germline CDR1 SNHLY, CDR2 FYNNEI. CDR3 in DNA: TGTGCCAGCAGTTCCCGGACAAAGCAAGAGACCCAGTACTTC. This translates into CASSSRTKQETQYF.

The chain recombines TRBV7-8 with TRBJ2-2; 8 nucleotides align to TRBD1. The CDR3 is made up of 15 amino acids. Trimming cost V 5 bases and J 7 bases; bases outside gene matches: 9. The germline gives CDR1 SGHVS, CDR2 FQNEAQ. CDR3 amino acids: CASSHRTGRSGELFF. The CDR3 nucleotides are TGTGCCAGCAGCCACCGGACAGGGAGGAGCGGGGAGCTGTTTTTT.

The chain links TRBV12-3 or TRBV12-4 to TRBJ2-7; D is tentatively TRBD1 or TRBD2 (6 bases each). The CDR3 has 15 amino acids. The V end was cut by 4 bases, the J end by 0 bases, with 13 bases between. The CDR3 here is CASSYLGGSSYEQYF. The CDR3 DNA sequence: TGTGCCAGCAGTTACCTAGGGGGGAGCTCCTACGAGCAGTACTTC.

This clonotype was observed a handful of times. The J gene is TRBJ1-2, the V gene TRBV6-6, with D tentatively TRBD1 (6 bases). Germline assignment: CDR1 MNHNY and CDR2 SVGAGI (reference sequence). CDR3 length: 13 amino acids. V was pared by 6 bases and J by 7 bases, with 15 bases between. The CDR3 DNA is TGTGCCAGCAGCCCCCCCGGACAGTTTGGCTACACCTTC. This translates into CASSPPGQFGYTF.